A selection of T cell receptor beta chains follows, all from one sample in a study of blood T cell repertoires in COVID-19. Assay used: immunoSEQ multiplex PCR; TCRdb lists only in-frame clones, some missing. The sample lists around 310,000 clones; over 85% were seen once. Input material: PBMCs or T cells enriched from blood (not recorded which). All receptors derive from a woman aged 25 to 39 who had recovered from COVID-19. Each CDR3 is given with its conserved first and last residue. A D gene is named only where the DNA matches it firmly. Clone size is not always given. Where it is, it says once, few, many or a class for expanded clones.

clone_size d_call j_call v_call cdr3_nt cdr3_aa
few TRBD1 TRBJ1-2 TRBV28 TGTGCCAGCAGACACGGTGCGGCAGGGGGTAACTATGGCTACACCTTC CASRHGAAGGNYGYTF
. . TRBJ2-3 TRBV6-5 TGTGCCAGCAGGACATCGGGGGGCTCAGATACGCAGTATTTT CASRTSGGSDTQYF
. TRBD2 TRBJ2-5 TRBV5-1 TGCGCCAGCAGCTTGGCTAGCGGCCGGGGTTTCCAAGAGACCCAGTACTTC CASSLASGRGFQETQYF
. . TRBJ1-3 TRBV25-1 TGTGCCAGCACTGACAGTTTAGGAGACACCATATATTTT CASTDSLGDTIYF
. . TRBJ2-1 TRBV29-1 TGCAGCGTTGAATTGGGGCTAGGAACTAACAATGAGCAGTTCTTC CSVELGLGTNNEQFF
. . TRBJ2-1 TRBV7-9 TGTGCCAGCACCCTGGGTTGGGACTCGTCCAATGAGCAGTTCTTC CASTLGWDSSNEQFF
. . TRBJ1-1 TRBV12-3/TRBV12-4 TGTGCCAGCAGTTCCACAGAAAACACTGAAGCTTTCTTT CASSSTENTEAFF
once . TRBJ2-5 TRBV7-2 TGTGCCAGCAGCTTAATATTCTCCGGGTATGAGACCCAGTACTTC CASSLIFSGYETQYF
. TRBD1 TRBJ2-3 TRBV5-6 TGTGCCAGCAGCTCCGGGACAGGGTGGAAGGGTACGCAGTATTTT CASSSGTGWKGTQYF
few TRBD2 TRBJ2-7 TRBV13 TGTGCCAGCAGCCTGCGGCTTTGGCAGCGGGAGGTTCACTACGAGCAGTACTTC CASSLRLWQREVHYEQYF
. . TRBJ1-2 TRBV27 TGTGCCAGCAGTTTCGGGTTTAGGGGCGGCCGTAACGCCCTGGCCTATGGCTACACCTTC CASSFGFRGGRNALAYGYTF
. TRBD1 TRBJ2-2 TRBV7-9 TGTGCCAGCAGCTCCCGTGGGACAGCGAACACCGGGGAGCTGTTTTTT CASSSRGTANTGELFF
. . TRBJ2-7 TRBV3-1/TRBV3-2 TGTGCCAGCAGCCGCCTGGGGGCGGGGGCGGGATCATATTACGAGCAGTACTTC CASSRLGAGAGSYYEQYF
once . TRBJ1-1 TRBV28 TGTGCCAGCAGTTTGCCGGGTTCAATGGTTGTCTTTGAAGCTTTCTTT CASSLPGSMVVFEAFF
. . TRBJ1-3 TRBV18 TGTGCCAGCTCAGAAACTGTACAGGGAAACACCATATATTTT CASSETVQGNTIYF
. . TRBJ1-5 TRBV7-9 TGTGCCAGCAGCTTAGGGGGAGGCCTCCATCAGCCCCAGCATTTT CASSLGGGLHQPQHF
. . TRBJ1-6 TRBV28 TGTGCCAGCAGCACCAGGACAGACAGCTCCTATAATTCACCCCTCCACTTT CASSTRTDSSYNSPLHF
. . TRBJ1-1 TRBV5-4 TGTGCCAGCAGCTTTGGGGGGGGTACTGAAGCTTTCTTT CASSFGGGTEAFF
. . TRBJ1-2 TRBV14 TGTGCCAGCAGCCAAGATCGGGGGTTAGGCTACACCTTC CASSQDRGLGYTF
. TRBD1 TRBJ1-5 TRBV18 TGTGCCAGCTCACCGGTAACAGGGGGGAGCAATCAGCCCCAGCATTTT CASSPVTGGSNQPQHF
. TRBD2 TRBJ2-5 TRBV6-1 TGTGCCAGCAGTGGCCTACTCAGCGGGATGGAGGAGACCCAGTACTTC CASSGLLSGMEETQYF
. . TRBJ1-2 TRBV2 TGTGCCAGCAGTGTTCCCGTAAACTATGGCTACACCTTC CASSVPVNYGYTF
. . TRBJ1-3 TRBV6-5 TGTGCCAGCAGTAAACAGGGCTCCGGAAACACCATATATTTT CASSKQGSGNTIYF
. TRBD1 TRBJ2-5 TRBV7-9 TGTGCCAGCAGCTTCCCAGAGTTGACAGGGATAGAGACCCAGTACTTC CASSFPELTGIETQYF
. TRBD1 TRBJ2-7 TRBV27 TGTGCCAGCAGTACAACAGGGGCCTACGAGCAGTACTTC CASSTTGAYEQYF